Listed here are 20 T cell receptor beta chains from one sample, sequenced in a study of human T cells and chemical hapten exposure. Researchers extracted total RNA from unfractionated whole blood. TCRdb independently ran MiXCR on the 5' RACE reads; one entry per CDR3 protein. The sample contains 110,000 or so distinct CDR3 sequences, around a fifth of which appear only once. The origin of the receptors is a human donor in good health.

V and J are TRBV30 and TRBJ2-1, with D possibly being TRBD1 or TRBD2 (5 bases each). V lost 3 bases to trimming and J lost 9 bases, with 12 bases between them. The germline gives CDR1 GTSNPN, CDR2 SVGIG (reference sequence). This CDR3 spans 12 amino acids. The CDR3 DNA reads TGTGCCTGGAGCCTAGTTGGGGGTGAGCAGTTCTTC. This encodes CAWSLVGGEQFF.

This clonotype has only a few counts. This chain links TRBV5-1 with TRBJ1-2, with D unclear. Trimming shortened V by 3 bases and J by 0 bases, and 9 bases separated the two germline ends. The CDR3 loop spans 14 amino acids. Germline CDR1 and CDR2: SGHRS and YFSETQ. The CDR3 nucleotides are TGCGCCAGCAGCTCCGCAGTTACTAACTATGGCTACACCTTC. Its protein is CASSSAVTNYGYTF.

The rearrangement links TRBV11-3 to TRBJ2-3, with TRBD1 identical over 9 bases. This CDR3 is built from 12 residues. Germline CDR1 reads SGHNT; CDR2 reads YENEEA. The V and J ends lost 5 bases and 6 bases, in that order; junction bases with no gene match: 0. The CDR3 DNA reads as TGTGCCAGCAGCGGACAGGGGGATACGCAGTATTTT. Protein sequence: CASSGQGDTQYF.

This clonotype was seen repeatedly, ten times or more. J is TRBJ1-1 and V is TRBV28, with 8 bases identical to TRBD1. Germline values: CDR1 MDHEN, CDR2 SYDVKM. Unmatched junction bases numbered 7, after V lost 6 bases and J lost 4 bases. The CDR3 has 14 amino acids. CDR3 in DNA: TGTGCCAGCAGGACAGGGGCCTTTGGCACTGAAGCTTTCTTT. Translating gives CASRTGAFGTEAFF.

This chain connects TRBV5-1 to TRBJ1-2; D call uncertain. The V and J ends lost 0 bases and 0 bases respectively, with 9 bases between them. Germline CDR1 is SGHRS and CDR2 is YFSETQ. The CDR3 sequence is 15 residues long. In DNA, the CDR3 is TGCGCCAGCAGCTTGGTAGGAGTTACTAACTATGGCTACACCTTC. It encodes CASSLVGVTNYGYTF.

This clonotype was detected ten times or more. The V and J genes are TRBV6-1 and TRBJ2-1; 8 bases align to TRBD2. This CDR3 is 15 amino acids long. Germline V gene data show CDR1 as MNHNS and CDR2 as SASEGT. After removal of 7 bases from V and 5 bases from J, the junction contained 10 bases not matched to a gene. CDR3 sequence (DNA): TGTGCCAGCATGCCCAGACTAGCGCTTAACAATGAGCAGTTCTTC. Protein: CASMPRLALNNEQFF.

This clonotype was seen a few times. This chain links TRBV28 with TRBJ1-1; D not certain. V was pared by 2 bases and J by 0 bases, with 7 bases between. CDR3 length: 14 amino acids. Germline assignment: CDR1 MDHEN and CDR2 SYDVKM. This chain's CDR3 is CASSLVAMNTEAFF. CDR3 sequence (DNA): TGTGCCAGCAGTTTAGTCGCAATGAACACTGAAGCTTTCTTT.

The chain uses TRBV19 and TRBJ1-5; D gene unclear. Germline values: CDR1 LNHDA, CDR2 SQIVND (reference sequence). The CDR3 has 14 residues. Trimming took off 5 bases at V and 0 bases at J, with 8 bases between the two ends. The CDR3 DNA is TGTGCCAGTAGTCAGCAGTCTAGCAATCAGCCCCAGCATTTT. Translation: CASSQQSSNQPQHF.

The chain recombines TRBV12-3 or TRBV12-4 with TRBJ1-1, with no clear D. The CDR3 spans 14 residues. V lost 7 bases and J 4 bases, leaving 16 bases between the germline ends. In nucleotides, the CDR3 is TGTGCCAGCACCCGGGCCTTCGACGGCACTGAAGCTTTCTTT. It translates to CASTRAFDGTEAFF.

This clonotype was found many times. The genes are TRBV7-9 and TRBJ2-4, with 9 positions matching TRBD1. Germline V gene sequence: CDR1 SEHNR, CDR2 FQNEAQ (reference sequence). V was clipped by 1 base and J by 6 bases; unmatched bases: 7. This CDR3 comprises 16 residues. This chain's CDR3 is CASSLEQGARGNIQYF. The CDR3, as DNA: TGTGCCAGCAGCTTAGAACAGGGGGCGCGGGGAAACATTCAGTACTTC.

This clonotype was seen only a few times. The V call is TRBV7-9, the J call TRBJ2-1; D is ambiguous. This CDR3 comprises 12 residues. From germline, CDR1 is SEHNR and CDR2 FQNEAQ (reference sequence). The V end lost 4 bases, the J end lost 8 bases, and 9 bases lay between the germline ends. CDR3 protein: CASSSPGYEQFF. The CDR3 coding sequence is TGTGCCAGCAGCTCCCCCGGTTATGAGCAGTTCTTC.

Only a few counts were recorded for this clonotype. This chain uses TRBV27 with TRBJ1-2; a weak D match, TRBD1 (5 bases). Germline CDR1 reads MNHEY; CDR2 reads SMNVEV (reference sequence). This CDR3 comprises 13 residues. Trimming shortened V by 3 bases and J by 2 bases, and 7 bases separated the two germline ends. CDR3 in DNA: TGTGCCAGCAGTTTTGACAGAAACTATGGCTACACCTTC. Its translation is CASSFDRNYGYTF.

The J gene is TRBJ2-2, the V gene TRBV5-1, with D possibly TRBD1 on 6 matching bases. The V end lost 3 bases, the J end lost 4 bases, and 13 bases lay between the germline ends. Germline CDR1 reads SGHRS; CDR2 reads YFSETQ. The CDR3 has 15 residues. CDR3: CASSWTVSFTGELFF. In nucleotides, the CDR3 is TGCGCCAGCAGCTGGACAGTGAGTTTCACCGGGGAGCTGTTTTTT. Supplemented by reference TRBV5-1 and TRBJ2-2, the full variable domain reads KAGVTQTPRYLIKTRGQQVTLSCSPISGHRSVSWYQQTPGQGLQFLFEYFSETQRNKGNFPGRFSGRQFSNSRSEMNVSTLELGDSALYLCASSWTVSFTGELFFGEGSRLTVL.

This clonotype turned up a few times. The CDR3 is CASSPFRGETQYF. The CDR3 bases are TGTGCCAGCAGCCCGTTCAGGGGGGAGACCCAGTACTTC. The chain is built from TRBV3-1 and TRBJ2-5; 7 positions agree with TRBD1. Trimming took 4 bases from V and 5 from J; bases not matched to a gene: 4. Germline-derived CDR1 and CDR2 are LGHDT and YNNKEL (reference sequence). The CDR3 extends over 13 amino acids.

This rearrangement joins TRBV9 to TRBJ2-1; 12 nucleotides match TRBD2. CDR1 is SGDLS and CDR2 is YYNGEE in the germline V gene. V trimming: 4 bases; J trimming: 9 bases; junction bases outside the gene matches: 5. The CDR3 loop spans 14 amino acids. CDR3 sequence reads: CASSRLAGVSEQFF. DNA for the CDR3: TGTGCCAGCAGCAGACTAGCGGGAGTAAGTGAGCAGTTCTTC.

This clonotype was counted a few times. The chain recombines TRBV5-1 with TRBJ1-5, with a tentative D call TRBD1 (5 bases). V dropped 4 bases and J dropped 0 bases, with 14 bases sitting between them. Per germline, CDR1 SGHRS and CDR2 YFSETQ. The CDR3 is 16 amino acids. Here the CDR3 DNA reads TGCGCCAGCAGCGCTGGGACGAGGGATAGCAATCAGCCCCAGCATTTT. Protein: CASSAGTRDSNQPQHF.

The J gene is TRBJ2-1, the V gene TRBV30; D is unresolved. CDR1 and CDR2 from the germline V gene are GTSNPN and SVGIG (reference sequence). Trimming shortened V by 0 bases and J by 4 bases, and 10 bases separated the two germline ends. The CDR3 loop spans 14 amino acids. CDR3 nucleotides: TGTGCCTGGAGTGTACTGACCAGTTACAATGAGCAGTTCTTC. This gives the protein CAWSVLTSYNEQFF.

CDR3 loop: CASGGTNEKLFF. The DNA for the CDR3 is TGTGCCAGCGGGGGTACTAATGAAAAACTGTTTTTT. This chain links TRBV11-2 with TRBJ1-4; TRBD1 is a possible D gene (5 bases). The V end lost 8 bases, the J end lost 2 bases, and 6 bases lay between the germline ends. Looked up from germline, CDR1 is SGHAT and CDR2 is FQNNGV. This CDR3 has 12 residues.

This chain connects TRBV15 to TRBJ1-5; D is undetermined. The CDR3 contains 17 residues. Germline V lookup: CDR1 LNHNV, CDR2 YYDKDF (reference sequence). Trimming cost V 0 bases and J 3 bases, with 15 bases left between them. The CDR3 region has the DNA TGTGCCACCAGCAGAGATGCTTTGGCCCTCTCCAATCAGCCCCAGCATTTT. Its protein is CATSRDALALSNQPQHF.

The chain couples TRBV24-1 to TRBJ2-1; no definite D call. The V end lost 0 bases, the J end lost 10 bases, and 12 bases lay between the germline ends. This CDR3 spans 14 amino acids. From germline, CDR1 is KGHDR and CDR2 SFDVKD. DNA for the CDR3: TGTGCCACCAGTGATTTGCATTCTACAAGGGAGCAGTTCTTC. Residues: CATSDLHSTREQFF.